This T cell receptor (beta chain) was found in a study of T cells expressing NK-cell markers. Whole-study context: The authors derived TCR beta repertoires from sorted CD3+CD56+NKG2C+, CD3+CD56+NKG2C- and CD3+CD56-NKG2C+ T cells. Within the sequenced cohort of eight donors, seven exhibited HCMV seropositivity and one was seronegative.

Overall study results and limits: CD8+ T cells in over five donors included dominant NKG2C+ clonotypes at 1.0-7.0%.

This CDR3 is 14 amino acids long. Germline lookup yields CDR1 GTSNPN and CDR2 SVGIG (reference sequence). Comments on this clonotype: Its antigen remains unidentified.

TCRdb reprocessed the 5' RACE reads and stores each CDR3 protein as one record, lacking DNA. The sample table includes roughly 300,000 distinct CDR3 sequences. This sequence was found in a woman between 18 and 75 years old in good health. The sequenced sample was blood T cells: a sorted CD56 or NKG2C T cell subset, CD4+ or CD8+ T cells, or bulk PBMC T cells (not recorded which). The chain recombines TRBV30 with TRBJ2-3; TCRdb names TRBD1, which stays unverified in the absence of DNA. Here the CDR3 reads CAWTGDSYTDTQYF.